Listed below are T cell receptor beta chains from one sample, sequenced in a study of technical replicates of blood from several donors. Sequencing was performed with immunoSEQ multiplex PCR; in TCRdb, only in-frame clones are kept and a portion is missing. The sample lists roughly 60,000 clones, approximately 89% occurring once. The specimen sequenced was PBMCs. These TCRs come from a human donor in good health. Some clones in this sample may be carry-over from other donors' samples. The CDR3 runs from the conserved cysteine through the conserved F or W. The D gene is left open where the match is weak. Size values are once, few and many counts, or a class for expanded clones, and some rows have none.

TGTGCCAGCAGGGGGGGATCCCTTGGCTACACCTTC,CASRGGSLGYTF,TRBJ1-2,TRBV7-9,-,-
TGTGCCATCAGTGGGGGACTGCGACTGACGGCGTATGGCTACACCTTC,CAISGGLRLTAYGYTF,TRBJ1-2,TRBV10-3,-,-
TGTGCCAGCTCACGGGGAGACTACGAGCAGTACTTC,CASSRGDYEQYF,TRBJ2-7,TRBV18,-,-
TGCGCCAGCAGCCAAGGCTCTGGAACAGGGGCCGCCTACGAGCAGTACTTC,CASSQGSGTGAAYEQYF,TRBJ2-7,TRBV4-3,once,TRBD1
TGTGCCAGCAGCTTACAACAGGGGGCCGGTTCACCCCTCCACTTT,CASSLQQGAGSPLHF,TRBJ1-6,TRBV7-2,once,TRBD1
TGCGCCAGCAGCTCCGCCGTCATTAAACTAGGTTACAATGAGCAGTTCTTC,CASSSAVIKLGYNEQFF,TRBJ2-1,TRBV5-1,once,-
TGTGCCAGCGGACAGGGGATAAATCGCGAGCAGTACTTC,CASGQGINREQYF,TRBJ2-7,TRBV7-2,-,TRBD1
TGTGCCAGCAGCTTATCAGGGGGAGTCGAGACCCAGTACTTC,CASSLSGGVETQYF,TRBJ2-5,TRBV7-3,once,TRBD1
TGTGCCTGGAGGGGACTGCATCCTGAAGCTTTCTTT,CAWRGLHPEAFF,TRBJ1-1,TRBV30,-,-
TGTGCCAGCAGAGAAGGTGGGGCGAACACTGAAGCTTTCTTT,CASREGGANTEAFF,TRBJ1-1,TRBV6-4,-,-
TGTGCCAGCAGCCGGGGACAGGGAAATTCACCCCTCCACTTT,CASSRGQGNSPLHF,TRBJ1-6,TRBV5-4,-,TRBD1
TGTGCCAGCAGTTTACAGGGGTACTATGGCTACACCTTC,CASSLQGYYGYTF,TRBJ1-2,TRBV27,-,-
TGTGCCAGCAGCTCGGGGGGTCAGCCCCAGCATTTT,CASSSGGQPQHF,TRBJ1-5,TRBV4-2,-,-
TGCGCCAGCAGCTACGGGACTAGCGGGAGAAATGAGCAGTTCTTC,CASSYGTSGRNEQFF,TRBJ2-1,TRBV4-3,-,TRBD2
TGTGCCATCAGTGAAGTCGGTGAGCAGTTCTTC,CAISEVGEQFF,TRBJ2-1,TRBV10-3,-,-
TGTGCCAGCAGTTCCTATGGACAGTCTAGGACTGAAGCTTTCTTT,CASSSYGQSRTEAFF,TRBJ1-1,TRBV27,-,-
TGCGCCAGCAGCCAAGAAACAGGGATTAACTATGGCTACACCTTC,CASSQETGINYGYTF,TRBJ1-2,TRBV4-1,-,-
TGTGCCAGCAGCCCCGACAGGGTGCGTGAAAAACTGTTTTTT,CASSPDRVREKLFF,TRBJ1-4,TRBV11-2,-,TRBD1
TGTGCCAGTAGTCCGGGGACAGGAATGGTTTTCGGAGAGACCCAGTACTTC,CASSPGTGMVFGETQYF,TRBJ2-5,TRBV19,-,TRBD1
TGTGCCAGTACGGGGGCGACTAGCGGGTTTTCCGTTTACAATGAGCAGTTCTTC,CASTGATSGFSVYNEQFF,TRBJ2-1,TRBV19,-,TRBD2
TGTGCCAGCAGCTTACCGGGACTAGCGGGCGTCGGGGAGCTGTTTTTT,CASSLPGLAGVGELFF,TRBJ2-2,TRBV5-6,-,TRBD2
TGTGCCAGCAGCCATCGACAGGGAGCGTCCTATAATTCACCCCTCCACTTT,CASSHRQGASYNSPLHF,TRBJ1-6,TRBV13,-,TRBD1
TGCGCCAGCAGCCAAGAGGCGGGACAGGGGGGGACTGAAGCTTTCTTT,CASSQEAGQGGTEAFF,TRBJ1-1,TRBV4-3,-,TRBD1
TGTGCAAGTCGCTTAGAAGCTTCTGGGGCCAACGTCCTGACTTTC,CASRLEASGANVLTF,TRBJ2-6,TRBV12-2,-,-
TGTGCCAGCAGCCTACGGGACAGGGCCTACGAGCAGTACTTC,CASSLRDRAYEQYF,TRBJ2-7,TRBV13,-,TRBD1
TGTGCCAGCAGTTCGACTAGCGTGGCAGATACGCAGTATTTT,CASSSTSVADTQYF,TRBJ2-3,TRBV2,-,TRBD2
TGTGCCAGTAGCATGACTAGCGGGTTACCCAATGAGCAGTTCTTC,CASSMTSGLPNEQFF,TRBJ2-1,TRBV19,-,TRBD2
TGCAGCGTTGAAGGTACAAGGGGGGGCATGAACACTGAAGCTTTCTTT,CSVEGTRGGMNTEAFF,TRBJ1-1,TRBV29-1,-,-
TGTGCCAGCGGAGAGCAGGGGCTTTCCTACGAGCAGTACTTC,CASGEQGLSYEQYF,TRBJ2-7,TRBV6-5,-,-
TGCAGTGCTAGACCGCGGGAGAAAGCTTTCTTT,CSARPREKAFF,TRBJ1-1,TRBV20-1,few,-
TGTGCCAGCAGATTTGGGAATCTAGCGGGAGCGGCCGGGGAGCTGTTTTTT,CASRFGNLAGAAGELFF,TRBJ2-2,TRBV2,-,TRBD2
TGTGCCAGCAGCTCGCCCCTTAGGACAGGCCCGGTCGGCTATGGCTACACCTTC,CASSSPLRTGPVGYGYTF,TRBJ1-2,TRBV5-4,-,TRBD1
TGTGCCAGCAGTCACGGACTAGCGGGGGGATCCGAGCAGTACTTC,CASSHGLAGGSEQYF,TRBJ2-7,TRBV6-5,-,TRBD2